Below, 10 T cell receptor beta chains from the same sample are listed, as sequenced in a study of cytomegalovirus exposure and HLA in healthy donors. PCR amplification relied on 60 Vbeta primers (plus 13 Jbeta primers). Assay used: immunoSEQ multiplex PCR; TCRdb lists only in-frame clones, some missing. The table has over 200,000 clones, 82% seen once. Sequenced input: PBMCs. These receptors originate from a man in his forties in good health and CMV-seropositive.

This rearrangement joins TRBV6-5 to TRBJ2-5; D is possibly TRBD1 (6 bases). V was trimmed by 2 bases and J by 5 bases, leaving 12 bases between them. CDR1 and CDR2 from the germline V gene are MNHEY and SVGAGI. This CDR3 comprises 14 residues. CDR3 in DNA: TGTGCCAGCAGTTACGGACGCAGGGGCGAGACCCAGTACTTC. Translating gives CASSYGRRGETQYF.

In this sample, this clone turned up once. The chain has TRBV7-8 and TRBJ1-4; D call uncertain. Germline V gene sequence: CDR1 SGHVS, CDR2 FQNEAQ. This CDR3 is built from 15 residues. Trimming took 5 bases from V and 0 from J, leaving 10 bases between them. CDR3 in DNA: TGTGCCAGCAGCGTCGAGGGAGCAACTAATGAAAAACTGTTTTTT. Protein: CASSVEGATNEKLFF.

The J gene is TRBJ2-7, the V gene TRBV15; D is perhaps TRBD2 (5 bases). Germline V CDR1 and CDR2: LNHNV, YYDKDF (reference sequence). The length of the CDR3 is 13 residues. With 6 bases removed from V and 0 bases from J, the gap between germline ends came to 9 bases. CDR3 residues: CATSPSNSYEQYV. CDR3 DNA sequence: TGTGCCACCAGTCCTAGCAACTCCTACGAGCAGTACGTC.

The rearrangement links TRBV6-6 to TRBJ2-5; unclear D gene. The DNA end lines up better with TRBJ2-7; the J call may be wrong. Looked up from germline, CDR1 is MNHNY and CDR2 is SVGAGI (reference sequence). This CDR3 spans 13 amino acids. The CDR3 DNA is TGTGCCAGCAGTTACGGGGACTCCTACGAGCAGTACTTC. Amino acid sequence: CASSYGDSYEQYF.

The V call is TRBV19, the J call TRBJ2-6; D might be TRBD2 (6 bases). Germline lookup yields CDR1 LNHDA and CDR2 SQIVND (reference sequence). The CDR3 runs 16 residues. V was cut by 5 bases and J by 9 bases, with 20 bases left in between. The chain's CDR3 is CASSPLGGPPGNVLTF. Here the CDR3 DNA reads TGTGCCAGTAGTCCCCTGGGGGGACCCCCAGGCAACGTCCTGACTTTC.

This chain links TRBV19 with TRBJ2-1; TRBD2 matches at 13 bases. The CDR3 extends over 17 amino acids. Germline V gene sequence: CDR1 LNHDA, CDR2 SQIVND (reference sequence). V shed 4 bases and J 6 bases; nucleotides not matched to a gene: 9. CDR3 in DNA: TGTGCCAGTAGTAGCCCCGGACTAGCGGGAGAAGGCAATGAGCAGTTCTTC. As protein: CASSSPGLAGEGNEQFF.

The chain uses TRBV7-2 and TRBJ1-2; D is perhaps TRBD1 (5 bases). There are 13 residues in the CDR3. Germline V gene sequence: CDR1 SGHTA, CDR2 FQGNSA. V shed 1 base and J shed 8 bases, with 11 bases lying between them. The CDR3 reads CASSLGFREGYTF. For the CDR3, the DNA is TGTGCCAGCAGCTTAGGGTTCAGGGAAGGCTACACCTTC.

The V gene is TRBV27, the J gene TRBJ2-7; 8 bases line up with TRBD1. This CDR3 has 13 residues. CDR1 and CDR2 (germline): MNHEY, SMNVEV (reference sequence). V shed 5 bases, J shed 2 bases, and the junction held 2 bases outside the gene matches. This CDR3 is CASSGQGPYEQYF. DNA for the CDR3: TGTGCCAGCAGTGGACAGGGACCCTACGAGCAGTACTTC.

The gene calls are TRBV18 and TRBJ2-2; D is perhaps TRBD2 (5 bases). Trimming pared 5 bases from V and 7 bases from J, leaving 5 bases between. There are 11 residues in the CDR3. Germline V CDR1 and CDR2: KGHSH, LQKENI. CDR3 bases: TGTGCCAGCTCAGGAGGCGGGGAGCTGTTTTTT. It is translated as CASSGGGELFF.

The V call is TRBV7-3, the J call TRBJ1-1, with D tentatively TRBD1 (5 bases). Trimming removed 2 bases at V and 3 bases at J, with 7 bases between. This CDR3 is built from 13 residues. Germline V gene lookup returns CDR1 SGHTA and CDR2 FQGTGA. CDR3 coding DNA: TGTGCCAGCAGCTTATCCAGGGACACTGAAGCTTTCTTT. Its translation is CASSLSRDTEAFF.